What follows is one T cell receptor beta chain and its context. Measured with immunoSEQ multiplex PCR; TCRdb has only the in-frame clones, and not every one. The data hold a few million clones, with around 90% observed a single time. V shed 2 bases and J 8 bases; nucleotides not matched to a gene: 17. The CDR3 length is 19 residues. CDR1 and CDR2 (germline): MRHNA, SNTAGT. This entry is derived from a study of shared clonotypes between healthy human individuals. This sequence joins TRBV6-4 and TRBJ2-1; 11 bases fit TRBD2. The sample comprised naive CD4+ T cells sorted from blood. Regarding subset: CD45RA+ positively selected. The TCR comes from a man between 18 and 29 years old in good health. CDR3 nucleotide sequence: TGTGCCAGCAGTGACGGCCCCTTGGTGGTAGCGGGGGGGGGCGATGAGCAGTTCTTC. Translated: CASSDGPLVVAGGGDEQFF.